Presented here are 26 T cell receptor beta chains from one specimen sequenced in a study of molecular identifiers for immune sequencing clone quantification. Each CDR3 protein is one row after TCRdb ran MiXCR on the PCR reads. Of tens of thousands of distinct CDR3 sequences in the sample, around 19% are singletons; the top ten hold 0.7% to 0.95%. Sequenced input: naive CD8+ T cells from blood, with Jurkat cell RNA spiked in. This sample's subset: FACS-sorted CD8+CD4-CCR7+CD45RA+ naive T cells. These receptors came from a human donor in good health. Some libraries in this study had Jurkat cell RNA spiked in.

This clonotype has at least ten counts. V usage is TRBV19 and J usage is TRBJ2-1; D is unresolved. Germline-derived CDR1 and CDR2 are LNHDA and SQIVND (reference sequence). Trimming took off 4 bases at V and 7 bases at J, with 11 bases between the two ends. The CDR3 contains 13 residues. This CDR3 is CASSRVAENEQFF. CDR3 in DNA: TGTGCCAGTAGTAGGGTAGCTGAGAATGAGCAGTTCTTC.

To note about this clonotype: Given a much more abundant clone one base away, this may be a read error. The chain uses TRBV2 and TRBJ1-4; no firm D call. CDR1 is SNHLY and CDR2 is FYNNEI in the germline V gene. This CDR3 has 15 residues. CDR3 sequence: CASSLSEETNERLFF. DNA of the CDR3: TGTGCCAGCAGCCTCTCGGAGGAAACTAATGAAAGACTGTTTTTT.

This clonotype was observed many times. V usage is TRBV11-1 and J usage is TRBJ2-5, with D unclear. The CDR3 contains 12 residues. Germline-derived CDR1 and CDR2 are SGHAT and FQDESV (reference sequence). Trimming took 5 bases from V and 4 from J, leaving 8 bases between them. CDR3: CASSHTTETQYF. CDR3 sequence (DNA): TGTGCCAGCAGCCATACGACAGAGACCCAGTACTTC.

In its sample, this clonotype was seen a few times. The chain links TRBV7-6 to TRBJ2-7; weak D call: TRBD2 (5 bases). Trimming removed 5 bases from V and 4 bases from J, with 12 bases in between. This CDR3 is built from 13 residues. Germline CDR1 is SGHVS and CDR2 is FNYEAQ. The CDR3 loop is CASSQSGLYEQYF. Written as DNA, the CDR3 is TGTGCCAGCAGCCAATCCGGACTTTACGAGCAGTACTTC.

This clonotype was recorded at least ten times. This chain uses TRBV30 with TRBJ2-1, with D perhaps TRBD1 (5 bases). The V end lost 6 bases, the J end lost 9 bases, and 12 bases lay between the germline ends. The CDR3 is made up of 11 amino acids. Germline CDR1 and CDR2: GTSNPN and SVGIG (reference sequence). CDR3 nucleotide sequence: TGTGCCTGTTCGCCTGGGGCTGAGCAGTTCTTC. The encoded protein is CACSPGAEQFF.

There are many counts of this clonotype. The V and J genes are TRBV24-1 and TRBJ2-5; tentatively, D is TRBD1 (6 bases). CDR1 KGHDR and CDR2 SFDVKD come from the germline V gene. V lost 1 base and J lost 3, with 8 bases in between. CDR3 length equals 14 residues. The CDR3 here is CATSDFSGEETQYF. Written as DNA, the CDR3 is TGTGCCACCAGTGATTTTTCAGGGGAAGAGACCCAGTACTTC.

The sample holds many counts of this clonotype. J is TRBJ2-7 and V is TRBV19, with TRBD1 identical over 9 bases. With 6 bases clipped from V and 1 base from J, the junction kept 1 base outside the gene matches. Germline-derived CDR1 and CDR2 are LNHDA and SQIVND (reference sequence). The CDR3 has 13 residues. The CDR3 protein is CASSDRGSYEQYF. The DNA for the CDR3 is TGTGCCAGTAGCGACAGGGGGTCCTACGAGCAGTACTTC.

This clonotype was seen many times. This sequence joins TRBV4-2 and TRBJ2-7; 7 bases map to TRBD2. The junction had 3 bases not matched to a gene; V was cut back by 1 base and J by 0 bases. The CDR3 sequence is 15 residues long. In germline, CDR1 is LGHNA, CDR2 YNFKEQ. In DNA, the CDR3 is TGTGCCAGCAGCCAAGCTCAGCGGGACTCCTACGAGCAGTACTTC. This sequence encodes CASSQAQRDSYEQYF.

This clonotype was recorded at least ten times. V and J are TRBV7-9 and TRBJ1-2; perhaps TRBD1 as D (6 bases). This CDR3 comprises 15 residues. The V end lost 2 bases, the J end lost 3 bases, and 13 bases lay between the germline ends. Germline V gives CDR1 SEHNR, CDR2 FQNEAQ (reference sequence). Written as DNA, the CDR3 is TGTGCCAGCAGCTTACTGGCGGGGGCCGACTATGGCTACACCTTC. This gives the protein CASSLLAGADYGYTF. The complete variable domain, with remaining parts taken from reference TRBV7-9 and TRBJ1-2, reads DTGVSQNPRHKITKRGQNVTFRCDPISEHNRLYWYRQTLGQGPEFLTYFQNEAQLEKSRLLSDRFSAERPKGSFSTLEIQRTEQGDSAMYLCASSLLAGADYGYTFGSGTRLTVV.

This clonotype was counted ten times or more. V is TRBV6-5 and J is TRBJ2-7, with no clear D. This CDR3 has 14 residues. Deletions cut 4 bases from V and 0 bases from J, with 10 bases between. Germline-derived CDR1 and CDR2 are MNHEY and SVGAGI. CDR3 bases: TGTGCCAGCAGTTCGCAACAGTTCTCCTACGAGCAGTACTTC. This encodes CASSSQQFSYEQYF.

This clonotype was observed many times. This chain connects TRBV12-3 or TRBV12-4 to TRBJ2-7; no definite D call. The length of the CDR3 is 14 residues. V was pared by 1 base and J by 3 bases, with 10 bases between. Here the CDR3 DNA reads TGTGCCAGCAGTTTAGTCGGAGCCAGCTACGAGCAGTACTTC. Amino acid sequence: CASSLVGASYEQYF.

As regards this clonotype: This may arise from a read error, as a much more abundant clone is one base away. The CDR3 does not end in the conserved phenylalanine or tryptophan, so this is likely a read error. This chain's CDR3 is CASSLNVGAGPYEQYL. The CDR3 DNA sequence: TGTGCCAGCAGTTTAAATGTGGGAGCGGGACCCTACGAGCAGTACCTC. The chain carries TRBV27 and TRBJ2-7; 7 bases agree with TRBD2. Germline-derived CDR1 and CDR2 are MNHEY and SMNVEV (reference sequence). The CDR3 sequence is 16 residues long. V was clipped by 2 bases and J by 2 bases; unmatched bases: 9.

This clonotype was found a few times. This may arise from a read error, as a much more abundant clone is one base away. The chain recombines TRBV11-2 with TRBJ2-7; the D gene is possibly TRBD2 (5 bases). The CDR3 is 16 residues long. V was shortened by 0 bases and J by 3 bases, with 15 bases between the two germline ends. Per germline, CDR1 SGHAT and CDR2 FQNNGV. The CDR3 region is CASSLDGGSQYYEQYF. As DNA, the CDR3 is TGTGCCAGCAGCTTAGATGGCGGGTCCCAGTACTACGAGCAGTACTTC.

Concerning this clonotype: This clone may be a read error of a much larger clone one base away. CDR3 bases: TGCGCCAGCAGCCAAGGGGGCAGGGAGGCCTACAATGAGCAGTTCTTC. Its translation is CASSQGGREAYNEQFF. The chain uses TRBV4-3 and TRBJ2-1, with D perhaps matching TRBD2 (6 bases). V gave up 1 base and J gave up 2 bases, with 12 bases separating them. The germline gives CDR1 LGHNA, CDR2 YSLEER. The CDR3 spans 16 residues.

This clonotype was found many times. This chain joins TRBV9 and TRBJ1-4; possible D gene TRBD1, 6 bases. V lost 2 bases and J lost 3, with 11 bases in between. Germline values: CDR1 SGDLS, CDR2 YYNGEE. This CDR3 spans 15 amino acids. Here the CDR3 reads CASSVATGSNEKLFF. The CDR3 DNA reads as TGTGCCAGCAGCGTCGCGACAGGATCTAATGAAAAACTGTTTTTT. Looking up the rest from reference TRBV9 and TRBJ1-4 gives the full variable domain: DSGVTQTPKHLITATGQRVTLRCSPRSGDLSVYWYQQSLDQGLQFLIQYYNGEERAKGNILERFSAQQFPDLHSELNLSSLELGDSALYFCASSVATGSNEKLFFGSGTQLSVL.

This clonotype occurred many times. The chain combines TRBV6-5 with TRBJ2-7; 9 bases fit TRBD1. The germline CDR1 and CDR2 sequences are MNHEY and SVGAGI. With V trimmed by 5 bases and J by 7 bases, 3 bases remained unmatched. This CDR3 has 12 amino acids. CDR3: CASSRDRDEQYF. The CDR3 DNA is TGTGCCAGCAGTCGGGACAGGGATGAGCAGTACTTC.

This clonotype was recorded at least ten times. V usage is TRBV30 and J usage is TRBJ2-5; 10 bases fit TRBD2. The CDR3 is 13 residues long. V lost 5 bases to trimming and J lost 5 bases; unmatched junction nucleotides: 5. From germline, CDR1 is GTSNPN and CDR2 SVGIG (reference sequence). The CDR3 sequence: CAWLGLAAETQYF. For the CDR3, the DNA is TGTGCCTGGCTTGGACTAGCGGCGGAGACCCAGTACTTC.

This clonotype was observed many times. The V gene is TRBV4-3, the J gene TRBJ2-7; tentative D call: TRBD1 (7 bases). V was pared by 0 bases and J by 2 bases, with 17 bases between. Germline V gene data show CDR1 as LGHNA and CDR2 as YSLEER. This CDR3 is built from 17 residues. The CDR3 sequence: CASSQDFRGTAAYEQYF. CDR3 bases: TGCGCCAGCAGCCAAGATTTTCGGGGGACAGCCGCCTACGAGCAGTACTTC.

This chain joins TRBV6-5 and TRBJ2-7, with 11 positions matching TRBD2. CDR3 length: 16 residues. The J segment lost 2 bases and the V segment lost 5 bases, leaving 8 bases of the junction unmatched. CDR1 and CDR2 (germline): MNHEY, SVGAGI. CDR3 region: CASSGEGLAEPYEQYF. The CDR3 coding sequence is TGTGCCAGCAGTGGGGAGGGACTAGCGGAGCCCTACGAGCAGTACTTC.

As to this clonotype: A much bigger clone sits one base away, suggesting this may be a read error. The chain links TRBV13 to TRBJ1-1; no firm D call. The CDR3 is 12 residues long. The germline V gene has CDR1 PRHDT and CDR2 FYEKMQ (reference sequence). The CDR3 loop reads CASSLGLTDAFF. DNA for the CDR3: TGTGCCAGCAGCTTAGGGCTCACTGACGCTTTCTTT. The variable domain in full, with the rest retrieved from reference TRBV13 and TRBJ1-1, is AAGVIQSPRHLIKEKRETATLKCYPIPRHDTVYWYQQGPGQDPQFLISFYEKMQSDKGSIPDRFSAQQFSDYHSELNMSSLELGDSALYFCASSLGLTDAFFGQGTRLTVV.

As concerns this clonotype: This clone may be a read error of a much larger clone one base away. The chain recombines TRBV6-2 or TRBV6-3 with TRBJ2-1; D is perhaps TRBD1 (6 bases). Looked up from germline, CDR1 is MNHEY and CDR2 is SVGEGT. Between the trimmed V and J ends, which lost 5 bases and 5 bases, there was a span of 10 bases. CDR3 length equals 13 residues. This chain's CDR3 is CASSRGGDNEQFF. DNA of the CDR3: TGTGCCAGCAGTCGAGGGGGTGACAATGAGCAGTTCTTC.

This clonotype has ten or more counts. This sequence joins TRBV28 and TRBJ2-3; 10 bases are shared with TRBD1. The CDR3 consists of 15 residues. From germline, CDR1 is MDHEN and CDR2 SYDVKM. With 9 bases clipped from V and 5 bases from J, the junction kept 11 bases outside the gene matches. The CDR3, as DNA: TGTGCCAGACCAAGGCTGGGACAGGGGAAAGATACGCAGTATTTT. Residues: CARPRLGQGKDTQYF. The variable domain in full, with the rest retrieved from reference TRBV28 and TRBJ2-3, is DVKVTQSSRYLVKRTGEKVFLECVQDMDHENMFWYRQDPGLGLRLIYFSYDVKMKEKGDIPEGYSVSREKKERFSLILESASTNQTSMYLCARPRLGQGKDTQYFGPGTRLTVL.

As to this clonotype: This CDR3 is missing its conserved last phenylalanine or tryptophan, likely due to a read error. V usage is TRBV5-3 and J usage is TRBJ1-1; no reliable D call. TRBV5-3 is identified as an open reading frame with a role that is uncertain. The CDR3 is 14 amino acids. V lost 8 bases to trimming and J lost 6 bases, with 20 bases between them. CDR3: CASSLFEGMPEAFL. In DNA form, the CDR3 reads TGTGCCAGCAGCCTGTTTGAGGGAATGCCTGAAGCTTTCCTT.

At least ten counts were recorded for this clonotype. This chain links TRBV19 with TRBJ2-7, with D unclear. V gave up 5 bases and J gave up 0 bases, with 8 bases separating them. The germline V gene has CDR1 LNHDA and CDR2 SQIVND (reference sequence). This CDR3 spans 13 amino acids. The CDR3 region has the DNA TGTGCCAGTAGTCCGGAGAGCTCCTACGAGCAGTACTTC. It specifies CASSPESSYEQYF.

In its sample, this clonotype was seen many times. The chain links TRBV13 to TRBJ2-7, with TRBD1 matching 9 bases. The CDR3 spans 14 residues. V lost 4 bases and J lost 7; bases outside the gene matches: 8. CDR1 is PRHDT, CDR2 FYEKMQ, per germline (reference sequence). The CDR3 reads CASSSEQGAREQYF. CDR3 DNA sequence: TGTGCCAGCAGCTCTGAACAGGGGGCGCGTGAGCAGTACTTC.

This clonotype was observed many times. The gene calls are TRBV7-6 and TRBJ1-4; possibly TRBD1 for D (6 bases). The germline V gene has CDR1 SGHVS and CDR2 FNYEAQ. The CDR3 contains 15 residues. V shed 1 base and J shed 8 bases, with 14 bases lying between them. CDR3 sequence reads: CASSLVGARGEKLFF. CDR3 DNA: TGTGCCAGCAGCTTAGTGGGGGCTCGGGGCGAAAAACTGTTTTTT.